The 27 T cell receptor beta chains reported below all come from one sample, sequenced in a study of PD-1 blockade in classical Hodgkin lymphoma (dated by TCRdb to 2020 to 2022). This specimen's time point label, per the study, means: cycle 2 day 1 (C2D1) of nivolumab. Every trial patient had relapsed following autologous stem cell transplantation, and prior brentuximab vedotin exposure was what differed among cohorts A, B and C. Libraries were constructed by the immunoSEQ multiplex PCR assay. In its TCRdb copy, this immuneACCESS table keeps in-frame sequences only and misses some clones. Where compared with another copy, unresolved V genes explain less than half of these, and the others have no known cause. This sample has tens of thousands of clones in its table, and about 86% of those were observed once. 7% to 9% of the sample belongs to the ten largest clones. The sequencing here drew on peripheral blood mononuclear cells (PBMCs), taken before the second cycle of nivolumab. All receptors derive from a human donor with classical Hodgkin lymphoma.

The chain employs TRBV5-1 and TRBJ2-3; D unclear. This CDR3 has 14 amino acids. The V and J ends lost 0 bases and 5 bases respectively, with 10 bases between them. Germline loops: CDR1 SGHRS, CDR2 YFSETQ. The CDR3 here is CASSLAILVDTQYF. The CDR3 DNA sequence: TGCGCCAGCAGCTTGGCCATACTCGTAGATACGCAGTATTTT.

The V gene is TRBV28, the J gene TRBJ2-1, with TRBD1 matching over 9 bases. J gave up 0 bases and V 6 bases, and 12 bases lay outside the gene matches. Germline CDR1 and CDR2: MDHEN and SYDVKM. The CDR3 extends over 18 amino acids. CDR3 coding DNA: TGTGCCAGCAGCCTCGGACTAGGGACAGGGTTCTCCTACAATGAGCAGTTCTTC. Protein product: CASSLGLGTGFSYNEQFF. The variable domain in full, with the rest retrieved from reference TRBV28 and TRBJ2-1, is DVKVTQSSRYLVKRTGEKVFLECVQDMDHENMFWYRQDPGLGLRLIYFSYDVKMKEKGDIPEGYSVSREKKERFSLILESASTNQTSMYLCASSLGLGTGFSYNEQFFGPGTRLTVL.

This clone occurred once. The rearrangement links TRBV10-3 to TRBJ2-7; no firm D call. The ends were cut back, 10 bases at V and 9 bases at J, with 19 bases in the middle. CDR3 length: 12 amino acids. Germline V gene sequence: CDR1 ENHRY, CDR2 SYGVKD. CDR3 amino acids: CAKQSKNPGQYF. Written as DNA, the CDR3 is TGTGCCAAGCAATCAAAAAACCCTGGGCAGTACTTC.

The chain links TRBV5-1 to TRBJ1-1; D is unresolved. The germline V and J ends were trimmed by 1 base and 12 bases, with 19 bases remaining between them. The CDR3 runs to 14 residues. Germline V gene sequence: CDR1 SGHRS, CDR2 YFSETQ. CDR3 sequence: CASSLNSEVGDTFF. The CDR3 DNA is TGCGCCAGCAGCTTGAACAGCGAGGTGGGTGACACTTTCTTT.

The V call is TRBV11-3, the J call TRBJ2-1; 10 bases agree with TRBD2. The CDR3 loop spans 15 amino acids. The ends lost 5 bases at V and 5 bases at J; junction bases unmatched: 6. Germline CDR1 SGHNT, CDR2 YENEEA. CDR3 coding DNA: TGTGCCAGCAGCCCCACTAGCGGGATAAACAATGAGCAGTTCTTC. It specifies CASSPTSGINNEQFF.

CDR3 coding DNA: TGCGCCAGCAGCTTGACGGGACTCTTACTAGAGACCCAGTACTTC. Its translation: CASSLTGLLLETQYF. The genes are TRBV5-1 and TRBJ2-5; tentatively, D is TRBD2 (6 bases). V lost 1 base, J lost 4 bases, and 14 bases lay in between. Germline values: CDR1 SGHRS, CDR2 YFSETQ. The CDR3 has 15 residues.

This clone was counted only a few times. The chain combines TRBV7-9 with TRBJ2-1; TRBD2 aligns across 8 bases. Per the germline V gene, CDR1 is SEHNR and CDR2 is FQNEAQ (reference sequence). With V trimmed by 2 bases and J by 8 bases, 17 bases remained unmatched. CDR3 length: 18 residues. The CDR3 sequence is CASSLTARLAGGGYEQFF. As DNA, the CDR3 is TGTGCCAGCAGCTTAACGGCCCGTCTAGCGGGTGGAGGCTATGAGCAGTTCTTC. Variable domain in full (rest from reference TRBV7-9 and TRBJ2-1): DTGVSQNPRHKITKRGQNVTFRCDPISEHNRLYWYRQTLGQGPEFLTYFQNEAQLEKSRLLSDRFSAERPKGSFSTLEIQRTEQGDSAMYLCASSLTARLAGGGYEQFFGPGTRLTVL.

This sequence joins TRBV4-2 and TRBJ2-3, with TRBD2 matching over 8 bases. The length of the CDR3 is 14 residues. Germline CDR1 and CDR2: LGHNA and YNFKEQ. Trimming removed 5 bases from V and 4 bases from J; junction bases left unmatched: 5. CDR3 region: CASSETGGPDTQYF. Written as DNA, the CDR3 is TGTGCCAGCAGCGAAACGGGAGGGCCAGATACGCAGTATTTT.

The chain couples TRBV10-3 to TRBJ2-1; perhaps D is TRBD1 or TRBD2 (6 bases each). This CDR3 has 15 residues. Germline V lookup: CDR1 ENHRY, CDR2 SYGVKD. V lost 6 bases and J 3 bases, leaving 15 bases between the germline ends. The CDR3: CAISSGAILYNEQFF. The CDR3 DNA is TGTGCCATCAGCTCGGGGGCTATACTCTACAATGAGCAGTTCTTC.

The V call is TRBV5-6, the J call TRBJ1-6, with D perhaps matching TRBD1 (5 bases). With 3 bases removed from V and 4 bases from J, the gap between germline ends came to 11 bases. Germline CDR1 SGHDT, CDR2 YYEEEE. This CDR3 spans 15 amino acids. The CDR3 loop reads CASSSVTVYNSPLHF. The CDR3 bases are TGTGCCAGCAGCTCTGTGACAGTATATAATTCACCCCTCCACTTT.

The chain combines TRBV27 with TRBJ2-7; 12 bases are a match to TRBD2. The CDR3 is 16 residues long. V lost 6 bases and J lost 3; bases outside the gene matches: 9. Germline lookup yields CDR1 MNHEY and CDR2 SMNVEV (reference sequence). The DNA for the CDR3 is TGTGCCAGCAGAAGGCGGACTAGCGGGACTATCTACGAGCAGTACTTC. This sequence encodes CASRRRTSGTIYEQYF.

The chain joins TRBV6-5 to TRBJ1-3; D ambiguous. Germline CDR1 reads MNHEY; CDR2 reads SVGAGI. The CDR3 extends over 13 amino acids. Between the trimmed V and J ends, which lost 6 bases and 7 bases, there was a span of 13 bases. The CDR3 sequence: CASRPRGRNTIYF. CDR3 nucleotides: TGTGCCAGCAGACCCCGTGGACGGAACACCATATATTTT.

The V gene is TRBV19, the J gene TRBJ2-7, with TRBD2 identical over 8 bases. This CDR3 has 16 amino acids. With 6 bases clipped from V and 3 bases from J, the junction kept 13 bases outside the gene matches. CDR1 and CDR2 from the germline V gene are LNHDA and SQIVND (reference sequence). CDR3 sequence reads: CASSPTHGRAFYEQYF. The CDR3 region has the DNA TGTGCCAGTAGCCCCACCCACGGGAGGGCCTTCTACGAGCAGTACTTC.

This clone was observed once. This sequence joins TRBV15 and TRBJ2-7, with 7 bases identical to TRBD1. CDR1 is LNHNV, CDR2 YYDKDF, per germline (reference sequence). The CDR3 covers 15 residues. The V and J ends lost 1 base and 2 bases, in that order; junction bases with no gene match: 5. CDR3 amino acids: CATSRVNTGAYEQYF. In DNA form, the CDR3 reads TGTGCCACCAGCAGAGTCAACACAGGGGCCTACGAGCAGTACTTC.

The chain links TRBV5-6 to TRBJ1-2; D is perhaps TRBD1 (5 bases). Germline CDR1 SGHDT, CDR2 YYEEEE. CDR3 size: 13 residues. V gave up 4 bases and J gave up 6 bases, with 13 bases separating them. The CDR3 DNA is TGTGCCAGCAGCCTGGGGCAGTTCCATGGCTACACCTTC. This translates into CASSLGQFHGYTF.

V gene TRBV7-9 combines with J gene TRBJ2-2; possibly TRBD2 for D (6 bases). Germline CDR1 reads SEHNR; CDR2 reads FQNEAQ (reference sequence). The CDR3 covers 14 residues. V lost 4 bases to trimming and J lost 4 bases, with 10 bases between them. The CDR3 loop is CASSWGLLTGELFF. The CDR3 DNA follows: TGTGCCAGCAGCTGGGGACTTCTCACCGGGGAGCTGTTTTTT.

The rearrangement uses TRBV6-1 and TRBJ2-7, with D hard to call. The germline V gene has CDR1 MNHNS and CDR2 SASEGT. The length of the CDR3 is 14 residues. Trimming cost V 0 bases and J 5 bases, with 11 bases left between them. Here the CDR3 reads CASSEATRRNEQYF. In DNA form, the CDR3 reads TGTGCCAGCAGTGAAGCTACTCGTAGGAACGAGCAGTACTTC.

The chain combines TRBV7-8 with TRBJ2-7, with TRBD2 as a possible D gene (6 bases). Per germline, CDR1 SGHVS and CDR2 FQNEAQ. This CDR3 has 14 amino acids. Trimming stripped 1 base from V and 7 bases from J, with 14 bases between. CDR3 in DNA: TGTGCCAGCAGCTTAGAAGGGGAGGTACGAGAGCAGTACTTC. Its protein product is CASSLEGEVREQYF.

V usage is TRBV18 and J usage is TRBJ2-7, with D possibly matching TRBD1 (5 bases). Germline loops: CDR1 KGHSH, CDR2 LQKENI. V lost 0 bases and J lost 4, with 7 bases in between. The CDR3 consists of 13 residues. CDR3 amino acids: CASSPPGPYEQYF. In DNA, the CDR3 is TGTGCCAGCTCACCACCGGGGCCATACGAGCAGTACTTC.

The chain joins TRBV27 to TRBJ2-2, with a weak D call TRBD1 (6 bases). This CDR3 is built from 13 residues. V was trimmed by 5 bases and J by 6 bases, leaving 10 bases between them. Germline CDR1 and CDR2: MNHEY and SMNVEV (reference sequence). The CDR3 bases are TGTGCCAGCAGTCCTGGGGGCCCCGGGGAGCTGTTTTTT. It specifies CASSPGGPGELFF.

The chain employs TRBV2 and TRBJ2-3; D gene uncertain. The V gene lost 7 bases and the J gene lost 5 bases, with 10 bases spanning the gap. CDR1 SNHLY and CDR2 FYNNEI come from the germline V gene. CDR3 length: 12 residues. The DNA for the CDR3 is TGTGCCAGCAAGCCGACTCAAGATACGCAGTATTTT. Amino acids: CASKPTQDTQYF.

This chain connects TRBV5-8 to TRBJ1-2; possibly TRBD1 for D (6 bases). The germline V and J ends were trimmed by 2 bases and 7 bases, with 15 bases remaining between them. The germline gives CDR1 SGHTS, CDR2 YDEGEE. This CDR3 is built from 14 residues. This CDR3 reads CASSLEIQGSGYTF. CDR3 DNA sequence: TGTGCCAGCAGCTTAGAGATTCAGGGGTCTGGCTACACCTTC.

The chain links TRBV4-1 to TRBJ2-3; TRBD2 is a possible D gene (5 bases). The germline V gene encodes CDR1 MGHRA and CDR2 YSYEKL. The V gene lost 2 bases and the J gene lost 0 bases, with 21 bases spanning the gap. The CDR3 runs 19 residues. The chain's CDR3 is CASSQRLIQRNFSTDTQYF. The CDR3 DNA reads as TGCGCCAGCAGCCAACGCCTCATACAGCGGAACTTTAGCACAGATACGCAGTATTTT.

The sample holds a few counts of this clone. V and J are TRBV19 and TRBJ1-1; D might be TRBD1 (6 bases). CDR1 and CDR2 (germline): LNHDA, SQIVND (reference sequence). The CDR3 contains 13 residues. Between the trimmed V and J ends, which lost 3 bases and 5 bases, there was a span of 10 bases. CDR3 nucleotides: TGTGCCAGTAGTATCGGCAGGGGAACTGAAGCTTTCTTT. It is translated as CASSIGRGTEAFF.

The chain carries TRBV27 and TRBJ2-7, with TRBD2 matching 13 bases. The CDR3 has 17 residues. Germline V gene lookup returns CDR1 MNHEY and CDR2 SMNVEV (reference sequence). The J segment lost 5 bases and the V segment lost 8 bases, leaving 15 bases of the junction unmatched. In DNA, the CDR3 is TGTGCCAGCCAAAGGACTAGCGGGAGTCGGTGGCGGAACGAGCAGTACTTC. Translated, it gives CASQRTSGSRWRNEQYF.

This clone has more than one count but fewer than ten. CDR3: CASSALWGDTDTQYF. CDR3 in DNA: TGTGCCAGCAGCGCCTTGTGGGGGGACACAGATACGCAGTATTTT. The rearrangement uses TRBV5-4 and TRBJ2-3, with D possibly TRBD2 on 6 matching bases. Trimming pared 4 bases from V and 2 bases from J, leaving 14 bases between. CDR1 and CDR2 (germline): SGHNT, YYREEE (reference sequence). CDR3 length: 15 residues.

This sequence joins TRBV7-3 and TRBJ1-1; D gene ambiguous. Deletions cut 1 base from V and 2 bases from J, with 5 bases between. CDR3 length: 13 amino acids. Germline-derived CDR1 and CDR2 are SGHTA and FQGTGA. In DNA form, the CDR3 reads TGTGCCAGCAGCTTAAACGGAAACACTGAAGCTTTCTTT. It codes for CASSLNGNTEAFF.